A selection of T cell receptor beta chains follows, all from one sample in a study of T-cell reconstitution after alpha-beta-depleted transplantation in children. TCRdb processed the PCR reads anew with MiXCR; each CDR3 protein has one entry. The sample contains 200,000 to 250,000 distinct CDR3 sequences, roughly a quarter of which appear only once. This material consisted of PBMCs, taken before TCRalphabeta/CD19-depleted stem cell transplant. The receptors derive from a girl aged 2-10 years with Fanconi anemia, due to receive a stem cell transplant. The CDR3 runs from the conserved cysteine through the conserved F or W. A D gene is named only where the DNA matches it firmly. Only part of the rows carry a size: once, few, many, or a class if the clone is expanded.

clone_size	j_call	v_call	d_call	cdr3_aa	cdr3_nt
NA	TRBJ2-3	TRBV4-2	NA	CASSQDFGPHLSTDTQYF	TGTGCCAGCAGCCAAGATTTCGGACCCCATTTAAGCACAGATACGCAGTATTTT
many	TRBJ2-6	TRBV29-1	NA	CSVDDREESGANVLTF	TGCAGCGTTGATGACAGGGAGGAGTCTGGGGCCAACGTCCTGACTTTC
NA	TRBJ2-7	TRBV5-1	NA	CASSLWGNYEQYF	TGCGCCAGCAGCTTGTGGGGGAACTACGAGCAGTACTTC
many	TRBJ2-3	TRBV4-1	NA	CASSQEGNTQYF	TGCGCCAGCAGCCAGGAGGGTAATACGCAGTATTTT
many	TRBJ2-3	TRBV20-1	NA	CSALPGGTDTQYF	TGCAGTGCTCTCCCTGGGGGCACAGATACGCAGTATTTT
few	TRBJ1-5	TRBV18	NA	CASSPMGGDNQPQHF	TGTGCCAGCTCACCAATGGGGGGTGACAATCAGCCCCAGCATTTT
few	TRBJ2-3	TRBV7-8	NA	CASSLALLSGTDTQYF	TGTGCCAGCAGCTTAGCGCTCCTATCGGGCACAGATACGCAGTATTTT
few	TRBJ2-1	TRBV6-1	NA	CASRPRQAGVSSYNEQFF	TGTGCCAGCAGGCCGAGACAGGCAGGGGTTAGCTCCTACAATGAGCAGTTCTTC
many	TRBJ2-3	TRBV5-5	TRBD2	CASSFGLAGDTQYF	TGTGCCAGCAGCTTCGGACTAGCGGGAGATACGCAGTATTTT
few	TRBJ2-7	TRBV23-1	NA	CARRTLSVLESYEQYF	TGCGCCAGAAGAACGCTGAGCGTTCTTGAATCCTACGAGCAGTACTTC
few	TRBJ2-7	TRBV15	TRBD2	CATSRGTSGSTLAYEQYF	TGTGCCACCAGCAGAGGAACTAGCGGGAGTACTTTAGCCTACGAGCAGTACTTC
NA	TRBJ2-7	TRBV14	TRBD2	CASSQETGTSGHFPYEQYF	TGTGCCAGCAGCCAAGAGACCGGGACTAGCGGCCATTTCCCCTACGAGCAGTACTTC
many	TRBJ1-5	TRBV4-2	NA	CASSQVTSGGDQPQHF	TGTGCCAGCAGCCAAGTTACGTCGGGGGGAGATCAGCCCCAGCATTTT
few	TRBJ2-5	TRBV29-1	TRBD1	CSVERQGAIIETQYF	TGCAGCGTTGAAAGACAGGGGGCAATCATAGAGACCCAGTACTTC
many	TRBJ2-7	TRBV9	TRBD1	CASSEGQGDYEQYF	TGTGCCAGCAGTGAAGGACAGGGGGACTACGAGCAGTACTTC
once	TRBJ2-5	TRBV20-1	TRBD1	CSAIWDSYQETQYF	TGCAGTGCTATATGGGACAGCTACCAAGAGACCCAGTACTTC
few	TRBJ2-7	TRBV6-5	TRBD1	CASSFLRTGGHYEQYF	TGTGCCAGCAGTTTCCTCAGGACAGGGGGCCACTACGAGCAGTACTTC
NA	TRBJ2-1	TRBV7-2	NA	CASSLLGGDPYNEQFF	TGTGCCAGCAGCTTACTGGGCGGGGATCCTTACAATGAGCAGTTCTTC
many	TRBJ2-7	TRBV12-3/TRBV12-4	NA	CASSSRTVYEQYF	TGTGCCAGCAGTTCACGGACAGTTTACGAGCAGTACTTC
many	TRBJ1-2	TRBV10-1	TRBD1	CASSDGQGVDGYTF	TGCGCCAGCAGCGACGGACAGGGGGTCGATGGCTACACCTTC
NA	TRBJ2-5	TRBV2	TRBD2	CASSVAGGKETQYF	TGTGCCAGCAGTGTAGCGGGAGGAAAAGAGACCCAGTACTTC
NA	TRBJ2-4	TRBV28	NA	CASSLNDRLAKNIQYF	TGTGCCAGCAGTCTAAATGACAGGCTAGCCAAAAACATTCAGTACTTC
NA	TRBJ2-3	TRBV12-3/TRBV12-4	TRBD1	CASSPGTGGGRTQYF	TGTGCCAGCAGTCCCGGGACAGGGGGAGGCAGGACGCAGTATTTT
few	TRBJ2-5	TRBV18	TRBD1	CASSPTGIETQYF	TGTGCCAGCTCACCGACAGGGATAGAGACCCAGTACTTC
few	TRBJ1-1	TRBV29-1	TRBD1	CSVDRTGGRAFF	TGCAGCGTTGATCGGACAGGGGGCAGAGCTTTCTTT
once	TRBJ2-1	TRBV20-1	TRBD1	CSARDRGGLAGNNEQFF	TGCAGTGCTAGAGACCGAGGGGGCCTAGCCGGGAACAATGAGCAGTTCTTC
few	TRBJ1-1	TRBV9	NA	CASSVDGDDTEAFF	TGTGCCAGCAGCGTAGATGGGGATGACACTGAAGCTTTCTTT
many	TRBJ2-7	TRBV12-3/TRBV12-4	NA	CASSLTGGGSEQYF	TGTGCCAGCAGCTTAACAGGGGGGGGGAGCGAGCAGTACTTC
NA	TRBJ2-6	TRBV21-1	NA	CASTYLEPPGANVLTF	TGTGCCAGCACTTATTTGGAGCCTCCTGGGGCCAACGTCCTGACTTTC
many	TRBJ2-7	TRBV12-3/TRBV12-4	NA	CASTSNWYEQYF	TGTGCCAGCACCTCTAATTGGTACGAGCAGTACTTC
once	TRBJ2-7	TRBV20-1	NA	CSARWGGVSYEQYF	TGCAGTGCTAGGTGGGGAGGAGTATCCTACGAGCAGTACTTC
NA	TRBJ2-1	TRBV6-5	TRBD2	CASSYEGTTNEQFF	TGTGCCAGCAGTTACGAAGGGACTACCAATGAGCAGTTCTTC
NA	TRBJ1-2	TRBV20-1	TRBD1	CSATNNGQGYGYTF	TGCAGTGCCACAAATAACGGACAGGGCTATGGCTACACCTTC
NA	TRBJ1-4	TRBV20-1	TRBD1	CSASQGQELNEKLFF	TGCAGTGCTAGTCAAGGACAGGAATTGAATGAAAAACTGTTTTTT
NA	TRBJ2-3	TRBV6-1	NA	CASSALSSGVDTQYF	TGTGCCAGCAGTGCCCTAAGCTCGGGTGTAGATACGCAGTATTTT
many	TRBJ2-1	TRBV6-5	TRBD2	CASSSTGLAGVLFNEQFF	TGTGCCAGCAGTTCTACCGGGCTAGCGGGGGTCTTGTTCAATGAGCAGTTCTTC
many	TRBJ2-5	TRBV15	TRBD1	CATSWNRGLQETQYF	TGTGCCACCAGCTGGAACAGGGGGCTCCAAGAGACCCAGTACTTC
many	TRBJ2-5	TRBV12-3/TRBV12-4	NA	CASSLAPTQETQYF	TGTGCCAGCAGTCTAGCGCCGACTCAAGAGACCCAGTACTTC
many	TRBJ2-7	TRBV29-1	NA	CSAVGGASYEQYF	TGCAGCGCTGTGGGGGGCGCGTCCTACGAGCAGTACTTC
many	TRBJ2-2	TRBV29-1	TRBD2	CSVVTSLLAGELFF	TGCAGCGTCGTGACTAGCCTGTTAGCCGGGGAGCTGTTTTTT
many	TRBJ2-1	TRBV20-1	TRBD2	CSARELGLAVTYNEQFF	TGCAGTGCTAGAGAACTAGGACTAGCTGTCACCTACAATGAGCAGTTCTTC
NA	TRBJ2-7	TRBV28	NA	CASSIAVGYEQYF	TGTGCCAGCAGCATAGCGGTGGGATACGAGCAGTACTTC
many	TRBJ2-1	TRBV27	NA	CASSPSTGPFYNEQFF	TGTGCCAGCAGTCCGTCGACAGGCCCCTTCTACAATGAGCAGTTCTTC
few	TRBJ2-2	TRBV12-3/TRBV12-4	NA	CASSPSGSGELFF	TGTGCCAGCAGTCCCTCTGGGTCCGGGGAGCTGTTTTTT
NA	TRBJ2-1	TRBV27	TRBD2	CASSLSTSGVNEQFF	TGTGCCAGCAGTTTATCCACTAGCGGGGTCAATGAGCAGTTCTTC
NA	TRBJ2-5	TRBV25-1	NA	CASSESQVVQTQYF	TGTGCCAGCAGTGAATCGCAGGTTGTACAGACCCAGTACTTC
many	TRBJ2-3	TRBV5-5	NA	CASSLGISGTPDTQYF	TGTGCCAGCAGCTTGGGGATCAGTGGAACGCCAGATACGCAGTATTTT
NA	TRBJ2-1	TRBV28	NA	CASRVPHSYNEQFF	TGTGCCAGCAGGGTCCCTCACTCCTACAATGAGCAGTTCTTC
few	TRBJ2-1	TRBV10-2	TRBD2	CASKVAGELYNEQFF	TGCGCCAGCAAGGTAGCGGGGGAGCTTTACAATGAGCAGTTCTTC
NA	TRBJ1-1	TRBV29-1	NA	CSVASAGRNTEAFF	TGCAGCGTTGCTTCGGCAGGGAGGAACACTGAAGCTTTCTTT
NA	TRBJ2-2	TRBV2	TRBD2	CASSVHGGTGELFF	TGTGCCAGCAGTGTACACGGGGGGACCGGGGAGCTGTTTTTT